The 29 T cell receptor beta chains given below trace back to one sample, sequenced in a study of blood T cells in healthy people across ages. Primers used in a second PCR of about 7 to 12 cycles were a sample-barcoded 5' primer and a J-beta primer mix. TCRdb redid the calling of the 5' RACE reads with MiXCR, one entry per CDR3 protein. The sample records hundreds of thousands of distinct CDR3 sequences, approximately 30% being singletons. Sequenced: blood. These TCRs come from a woman older than 75 in good health.

The rearrangement joins TRBV19 to TRBJ2-4; tentative D call: TRBD1 (6 bases). V was clipped by 7 bases and J by 0 bases, with 16 bases between them. The CDR3 consists of 16 residues. Germline assignment: CDR1 LNHDA and CDR2 SQIVND (reference sequence). As DNA, the CDR3 is TGTGCCAGTACCCTCTCCCAGGGGTTAGCCAAAAACATTCAGTACTTC. Translation: CASTLSQGLAKNIQYF.

The chain recombines TRBV4-3 with TRBJ2-3; 7 positions match TRBD2. This CDR3 has 15 residues. From germline, CDR1 is LGHNA and CDR2 YSLEER. V was clipped by 1 base and J by 8 bases; unmatched bases: 9. The CDR3: CASSQGGGRWGTQYF. The CDR3 region has the DNA TGCGCCAGCAGCCAAGGGGGGGGTAGGTGGGGTACGCAGTATTTT.

The genes are TRBV7-9 and TRBJ2-3; perhaps TRBD1 as D (6 bases). Trimming took 1 base from V and 2 from J, leaving 19 bases between them. The CDR3 is 18 amino acids. The germline CDR1 and CDR2 sequences are SEHNR and FQNEAQ (reference sequence). CDR3 amino acids: CASSLGTLTDSPTDTQYF. CDR3 DNA sequence: TGTGCCAGCAGCTTAGGGACGTTAACGGACAGCCCCACAGATACGCAGTATTTT.

The sample holds many counts of this clonotype. The genes are TRBV6-6 and TRBJ1-2; no clear D. V was cut by 5 bases and J by 5 bases, with 6 bases left in between. This CDR3 is 11 amino acids long. Germline V gene lookup returns CDR1 MNHNY and CDR2 SVGAGI (reference sequence). The CDR3 region is CASSVYYGYTF. The CDR3 DNA sequence: TGTGCCAGCAGTGTCTATTATGGCTACACCTTC.

This clonotype occurred many times. The chain uses TRBV25-1 and TRBJ2-5; 9 nucleotides agree with TRBD1. V gave up 3 bases and J gave up 3 bases; unmatched junction bases: 2. This CDR3 is built from 14 residues. The germline V gene has CDR1 MGHDK and CDR2 SYGVNS. In DNA, the CDR3 is TGTGCCAGCAGTGATGACAGGGGGAAAGAGACCCAGTACTTC. Translated, it gives CASSDDRGKETQYF.

This clonotype was seen ten or more times. This chain connects TRBV20-1 to TRBJ2-7; 11 bases map to TRBD2. This CDR3 contains 14 residues. V lost 1 base to trimming and J lost 11 bases; unmatched junction nucleotides: 10. Germline V CDR1 and CDR2: DFQATT, SNEGSKA (reference sequence). CDR3 residues: CSARAALAGGLEYF. The CDR3 DNA reads TGCAGTGCTAGAGCTGCCCTAGCGGGGGGACTTGAGTACTTC.

This clonotype was seen many times. The rearrangement joins TRBV29-1 to TRBJ1-2; tentatively, D is TRBD1 (5 bases). The ends were cut back, 0 bases at V and 7 bases at J, with 15 bases in the middle. The CDR3 is 14 amino acids. Germline CDR1 reads SQVTM; CDR2 reads ANQGSEA. Here the CDR3 reads CSVEDPGLRGGYTF. The CDR3 DNA follows: TGCAGCGTTGAAGATCCAGGGCTTAGAGGTGGCTACACCTTC.

This clonotype came up many times. This chain's CDR3 is CASSTPEGGSSDTQYF. The CDR3, as DNA: TGTGCCAGCAGTACCCCGGAAGGGGGCAGTTCAGATACGCAGTATTTT. This chain joins TRBV28 and TRBJ2-3; the match to TRBD1 covers 7 bases. Trimming took 5 bases from V and 4 from J; bases not matched to a gene: 12. CDR3 length equals 16 residues. Germline values: CDR1 MDHEN, CDR2 SYDVKM.

In regard to this clonotype: A much larger clone sits a single nucleotide away, making a read error possible. The V gene is TRBV2, the J gene TRBJ1-1, with D unclear. CDR1 is SNHLY and CDR2 is FYNNEI in the germline V gene. This CDR3 has 14 residues. V dropped 7 bases and J dropped 1 base, with 13 bases sitting between them. The CDR3 loop reads CASTRRWQNTEAFF. The CDR3 DNA sequence: TGTGCCAGCACGAGACGATGGCAGAACACTGAAGCTTTCTTT.

This clonotype was counted at least ten times. The limits of the CDR3 on the DNA are not certain, so only TCRdb's listed CDR3 is given. The chain joins TRBV6-1 to TRBJ1-6; the table gives TRBD1 as D, unverified against the DNA. The CDR3 adds up to 15 amino acids, both ends counted. CDR1 is MNHNS, CDR2 SASEGT, per germline. This CDR3 is CASILDRAYNSPLHF.

This clonotype was found many times. The rearrangement uses TRBV5-1 and TRBJ2-1, with a weak D call TRBD2 (6 bases). Germline CDR1 is SGHRS and CDR2 is YFSETQ. The CDR3 totals 12 residues. Trimming pared 6 bases from V and 7 bases from J, leaving 11 bases between. The CDR3 DNA is TGCGCCAGCACCGGAGGGGTAAATGAGCAGTTCTTC. It codes for CASTGGVNEQFF. The complete variable domain, with remaining parts taken from reference TRBV5-1 and TRBJ2-1, reads KAGVTQTPRYLIKTRGQQVTLSCSPISGHRSVSWYQQTPGQGLQFLFEYFSETQRNKGNFPGRFSGRQFSNSRSEMNVSTLELGDSALYLCASTGGVNEQFFGPGTRLTVL.

In its sample, this clonotype was seen many times. The chain employs TRBV3-1 and TRBJ1-2, with D possibly matching TRBD1 (6 bases). Trimming pared 5 bases from V and 7 bases from J, leaving 14 bases between. The CDR3 spans 13 residues. Germline lookup yields CDR1 LGHDT and CDR2 YNNKEL (reference sequence). CDR3 nucleotide sequence: TGTGCCAGCAGCGAAGGGAACAGGGCTGGCTACACCTTC. It encodes CASSEGNRAGYTF. Filled out from reference TRBV3-1 and TRBJ1-2, the complete variable domain reads DTAVSQTPKYLVTQMGNDKSIKCEQNLGHDTMYWYKQDSKKFLKIMFSYNNKELIINETVPNRFSPKSPDKAHLNLHINSLELGDSAVYFCASSEGNRAGYTFGSGTRLTVV.

Regarding this clonotype: A much larger clone sits a single nucleotide away, making a read error possible. The chain uses TRBV5-1 and TRBJ2-7, with D tentatively TRBD1 or TRBD2 (5 bases each). This CDR3 is built from 13 residues. Germline V gives CDR1 SGHRS, CDR2 YFSETQ. V dropped 7 bases and J dropped 3 bases, with 14 bases sitting between them. For the CDR3, the DNA is TGCGCCAGCCGCAGGGAGCCCTGCTACGAGCAGTACTTC. It specifies CASRREPCYEQYF.

V is TRBV5-1 and J is TRBJ2-7; 9 bases agree with TRBD1. The CDR3 is 14 residues long. Germline lookup yields CDR1 SGHRS and CDR2 YFSETQ. The V and J ends lost 0 bases and 5 bases, in that order; junction bases with no gene match: 3. CDR3 DNA sequence: TGCGCCAGCAGCTTGGAACAGGGGGCGGACGAGCAGTACTTC. Amino acid sequence: CASSLEQGADEQYF.

This rearrangement joins TRBV20-1 to TRBJ2-1; D call uncertain. The CDR3 runs to 15 residues. Germline assignment: CDR1 DFQATT and CDR2 SNEGSKA (reference sequence). With 1 base removed from V and 0 bases from J, the gap between germline ends came to 10 bases. CDR3 bases: TGCAGTGCTAGAGTCGGAGACATCTCCTACAATGAGCAGTTCTTC. This codes for CSARVGDISYNEQFF.

The V gene is TRBV5-1, the J gene TRBJ2-5; D not certain. This CDR3 is 15 amino acids long. The germline gives CDR1 SGHRS, CDR2 YFSETQ. V lost 7 bases and J lost 2, with 18 bases in between. CDR3 coding DNA: TGCGCCAGCGGCCCCACCGGAGTTAGGCAAGAGACCCAGTACTTC. Translation: CASGPTGVRQETQYF.

This clonotype was counted at least ten times. The chain recombines TRBV2 with TRBJ2-7; 8 positions agree with TRBD1. V shed 6 bases, J shed 5 bases, and the junction held 9 bases outside the gene matches. Germline V CDR1 and CDR2: SNHLY, FYNNEI. The CDR3 contains 14 residues. The chain's CDR3 is CASSRGQGSDEQYF. DNA of the CDR3: TGTGCCAGCAGCCGCGGACAGGGTAGCGACGAGCAGTACTTC.

With respect to this clonotype: Being one base from a much bigger clone, this may be a read error. The V call is TRBV3-1, the J call TRBJ1-2; D perhaps matches TRBD1 (6 bases). The CDR3 is 15 residues long. The germline V gene has CDR1 LGHDT and CDR2 YNNKEL (reference sequence). V lost 4 bases to trimming and J lost 7 bases, with 19 bases between them. CDR3 amino acids: CASSREAGGGRGYTF. The CDR3 DNA reads TGTGCCAGCAGCCGAGAGGCGGGCGGGGGCCGTGGCTACACCTTC. Using reference TRBV3-1 and TRBJ1-2 for the parts outside the CDR3, the full variable domain is DTAVSQTPKYLVTQMGNDKSIKCEQNLGHDTMYWYKQDSKKFLKIMFSYNNKELIINETVPNRFSPKSPDKAHLNLHINSLELGDSAVYFCASSREAGGGRGYTFGSGTRLTVV.

This clonotype has ten or more counts. The chain uses TRBV4-2 and TRBJ2-3; D call uncertain. This CDR3 region has 14 residues. Trimming left V 0 bases short and J 1 base short, with 5 bases between. CDR1 and CDR2 (germline): LGHNA, YNFKEQ. The DNA for the CDR3 is TGTGCCAGCAGCCAAGATCTACGCACAGATACGCAGTATTTT. It is translated as CASSQDLRTDTQYF.

The V and J genes are TRBV15 and TRBJ2-1, with 14 bases aligning to TRBD2. The junction had 7 bases not matched to a gene; V was cut back by 2 bases and J by 7 bases. Per germline, CDR1 LNHNV and CDR2 YYDKDF (reference sequence). The CDR3 covers 17 residues. The CDR3 sequence: CATSRSPGLAGDNEQFF. Written as DNA, the CDR3 is TGTGCCACCAGCAGATCCCCGGGACTAGCGGGAGATAATGAGCAGTTCTTC.

This clonotype was counted many times. This chain joins TRBV4-1 and TRBJ1-2; D remains ambiguous. The CDR3 loop spans 17 amino acids. The V end was cut by 1 base, the J end by 8 bases, with 23 bases between. CDR1 and CDR2 (germline): MGHRA, YSYEKL. CDR3 loop: CASSQGPTTVGVEGYTF. CDR3 sequence (DNA): TGCGCCAGCAGCCAAGGCCCCACTACAGTCGGGGTTGAAGGCTACACCTTC.

In this sample, this clonotype turned up a few times. A read error is possible here, since a much larger clone lies one base away. CDR3: CASSERLAEGLSSYNEQFF. DNA of the CDR3: TGCGCCAGCAGCGAGCGACTAGCGGAGGGCCTAAGCTCCTACAATGAGCAGTTCTTC. The chain uses TRBV4-3 and TRBJ2-1; 9 bases are a match to TRBD2. The junction had 14 bases not matched to a gene; V was cut back by 5 bases and J by 0 bases. CDR1 and CDR2 (germline): LGHNA, YSLEER. The CDR3 covers 19 residues.

This clonotype was picked up a small number of times. A read error is possible here, since a much larger clone lies one base away. The chain couples TRBV29-1 to TRBJ2-1; D gene uncertain. The CDR3 length is 14 residues. Germline V lookup: CDR1 SQVTM, CDR2 ANQGSEA. CDR3 sequence reads: CSVLSASSYTEQFF. Here the CDR3 DNA reads TGCAGCGTCTTAAGCGCGAGCTCCTACACTGAGCAGTTCTTC.

Ten or more counts support this clonotype. J is TRBJ2-1 and V is TRBV5-1; 10 bases map to TRBD2. CDR1 SGHRS and CDR2 YFSETQ come from the germline V gene. V gave up 1 base and J gave up 10 bases; unmatched junction bases: 11. This CDR3 comprises 16 residues. CDR3 nucleotides: TGCGCCAGCAGCTTGACGGTAGCGGGGGGACTCTCGGAGCAGTTCTTC. Amino acids: CASSLTVAGGLSEQFF.

This clonotype was observed many times. The chain joins TRBV5-6 to TRBJ2-3; 11 nucleotides line up with TRBD2. The germline V gene has CDR1 SGHDT and CDR2 YYEEEE. This CDR3 comprises 16 residues. V gave up 1 base and J gave up 3 bases; unmatched junction bases: 4. The chain's CDR3 is CASSLRLAGKTDTQYF. In DNA form, the CDR3 reads TGTGCCAGCAGCTTGAGACTAGCGGGGAAGACAGATACGCAGTATTTT.

This clonotype was counted ten times or more. The gene calls are TRBV20-1 and TRBJ2-3; 7 nucleotides align to TRBD2. The V segment lost 5 bases and the J segment 0 bases; nucleotides outside the gene matches: 11. Germline V gene lookup returns CDR1 DFQATT and CDR2 SNEGSKA (reference sequence). This CDR3 comprises 16 residues. CDR3 sequence reads: CSAVLRAGVSTDTQYF. The CDR3 DNA reads TGCAGTGCTGTCCTACGGGCGGGGGTTAGCACAGATACGCAGTATTTT.

DNA of the CDR3: TGTGCCGTAGGTTCGGGGTCACCCCTCCACTTT. Its protein is CAVGSGSPLHF. The gene calls are TRBV28 and TRBJ1-6; no clear D gene. Trimming stripped 11 bases from V and 10 bases from J, with 12 bases between. The CDR3 is 11 amino acids. The germline CDR1 and CDR2 sequences are MDHEN and SYDVKM.

The sample holds many counts of this clonotype. The V gene is TRBV6-6, the J gene TRBJ2-5; D is unresolved. V lost 1 base to trimming and J lost 1 base, with 10 bases between them. CDR3 length: 15 residues. The germline CDR1 and CDR2 sequences are MNHNY and SVGAGI (reference sequence). CDR3 DNA: TGTGCCAGCAGTTACTACCCAGTGACCCAAGAGACCCAGTACTTC. The encoded protein is CASSYYPVTQETQYF.

Only one count was recorded for this clonotype. The chain couples TRBV6-2 or TRBV6-3 to TRBJ2-4; the D gene is possibly TRBD2 (6 bases). V lost 7 bases and J 13 bases, leaving 26 bases between the germline ends. CDR3 size: 15 residues. Germline values: CDR1 MNHEY, CDR2 SVGEGT. The CDR3 is CASNRNGGVGNEQYF. CDR3 nucleotides: TGTGCCAGCAACCGGAACGGCGGGGTCGGCAATGAGCAGTACTTC.